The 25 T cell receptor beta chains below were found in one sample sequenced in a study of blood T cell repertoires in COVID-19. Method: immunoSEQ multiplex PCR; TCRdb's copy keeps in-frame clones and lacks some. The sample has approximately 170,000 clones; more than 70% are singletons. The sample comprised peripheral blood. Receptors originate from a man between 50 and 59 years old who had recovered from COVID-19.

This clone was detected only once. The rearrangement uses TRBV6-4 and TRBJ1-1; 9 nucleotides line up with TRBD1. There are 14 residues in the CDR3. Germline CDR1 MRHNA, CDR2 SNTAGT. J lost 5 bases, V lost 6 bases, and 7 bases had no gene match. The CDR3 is CASSPTGGSTEAFF. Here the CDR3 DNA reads TGTGCCAGCAGCCCAACAGGGGGCTCTACTGAAGCTTTCTTT.

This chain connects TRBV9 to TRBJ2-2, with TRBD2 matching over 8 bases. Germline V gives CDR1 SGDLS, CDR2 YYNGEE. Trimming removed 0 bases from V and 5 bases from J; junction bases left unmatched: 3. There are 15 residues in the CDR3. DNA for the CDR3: TGTGCCAGCAGCGTAGCGTCTAGCGGGACCGGGGAGCTGTTTTTT. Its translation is CASSVASSGTGELFF.

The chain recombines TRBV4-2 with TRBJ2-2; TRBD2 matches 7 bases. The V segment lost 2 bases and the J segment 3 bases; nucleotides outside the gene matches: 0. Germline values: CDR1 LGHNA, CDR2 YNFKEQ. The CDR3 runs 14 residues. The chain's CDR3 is CASSQLADTGELFF. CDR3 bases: TGTGCCAGCAGCCAACTAGCGGACACCGGGGAGCTGTTTTTT.

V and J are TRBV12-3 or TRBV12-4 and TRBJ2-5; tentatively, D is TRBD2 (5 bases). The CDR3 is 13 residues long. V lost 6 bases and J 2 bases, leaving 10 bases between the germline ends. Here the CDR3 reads CASRDSGQETQYF. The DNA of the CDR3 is TGTGCCAGCAGAGACTCGGGACAAGAGACCCAGTACTTC.

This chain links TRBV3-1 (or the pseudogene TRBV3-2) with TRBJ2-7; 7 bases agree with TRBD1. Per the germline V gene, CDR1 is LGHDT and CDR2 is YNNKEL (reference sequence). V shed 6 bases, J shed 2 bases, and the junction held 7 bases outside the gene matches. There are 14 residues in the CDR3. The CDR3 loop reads CASSQDRRAYEQYF. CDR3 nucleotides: TGTGCCAGCAGTCAGGACAGGCGAGCCTACGAGCAGTACTTC.

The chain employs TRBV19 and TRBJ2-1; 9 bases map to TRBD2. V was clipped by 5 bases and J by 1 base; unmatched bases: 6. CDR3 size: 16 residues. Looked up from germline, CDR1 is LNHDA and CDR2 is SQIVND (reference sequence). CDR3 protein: CASSLPSGRSYNEQFF. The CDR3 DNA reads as TGTGCCAGTAGTCTTCCAAGCGGGAGGTCCTACAATGAGCAGTTCTTC. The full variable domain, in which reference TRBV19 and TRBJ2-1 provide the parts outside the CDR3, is DGGITQSPKYLFRKEGQNVTLSCEQNLNHDAMYWYRQDPGQGLRLIYYSQIVNDFQKGDIAEGYSVSREKKESFPLTVTSAQKNPTAFYLCASSLPSGRSYNEQFFGPGTRLTVL.

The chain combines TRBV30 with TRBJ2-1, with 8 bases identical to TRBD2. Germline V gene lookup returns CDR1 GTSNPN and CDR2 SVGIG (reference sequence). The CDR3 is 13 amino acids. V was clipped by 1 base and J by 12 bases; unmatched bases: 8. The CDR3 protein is CAWSALGGARQFF. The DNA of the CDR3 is TGTGCCTGGAGTGCCCTCGGGGGGGCGAGGCAGTTCTTC.

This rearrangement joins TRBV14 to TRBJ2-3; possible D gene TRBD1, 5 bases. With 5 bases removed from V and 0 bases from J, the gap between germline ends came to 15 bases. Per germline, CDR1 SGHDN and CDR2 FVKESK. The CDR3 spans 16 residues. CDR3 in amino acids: CASSGQGRASTDTQYF. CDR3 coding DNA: TGTGCCAGCAGCGGGCAGGGCAGGGCTAGCACAGATACGCAGTATTTT.

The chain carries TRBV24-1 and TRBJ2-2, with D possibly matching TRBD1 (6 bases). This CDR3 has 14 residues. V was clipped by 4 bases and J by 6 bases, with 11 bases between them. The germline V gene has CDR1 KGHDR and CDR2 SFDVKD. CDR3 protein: CATSEDSGAGELFF. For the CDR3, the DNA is TGTGCCACCAGTGAGGACAGTGGGGCCGGGGAGCTGTTTTTT.

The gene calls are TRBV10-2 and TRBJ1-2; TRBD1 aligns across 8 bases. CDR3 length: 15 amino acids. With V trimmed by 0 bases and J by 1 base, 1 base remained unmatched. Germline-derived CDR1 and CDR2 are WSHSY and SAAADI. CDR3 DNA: TGCGCCAGCAGTGAGTCAGGACAGGGTAACTATGGCTACACCTTC. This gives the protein CASSESGQGNYGYTF.

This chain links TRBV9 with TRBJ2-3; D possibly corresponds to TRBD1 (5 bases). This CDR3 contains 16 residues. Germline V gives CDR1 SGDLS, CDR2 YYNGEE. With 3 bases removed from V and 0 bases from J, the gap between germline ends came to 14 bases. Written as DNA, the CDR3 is TGTGCCAGCAGCGAGAGAGACAGACGAAGCACAGATACGCAGTATTTT. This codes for CASSERDRRSTDTQYF.

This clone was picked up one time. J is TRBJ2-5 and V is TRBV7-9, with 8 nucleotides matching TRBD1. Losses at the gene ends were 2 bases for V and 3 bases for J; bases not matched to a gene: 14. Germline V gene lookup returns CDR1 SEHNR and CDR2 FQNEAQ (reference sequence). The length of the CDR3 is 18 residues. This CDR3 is CASSLTNFGQGRKETQYF. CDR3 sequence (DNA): TGTGCCAGCAGCTTAACGAATTTTGGACAGGGTAGGAAAGAGACCCAGTACTTC.

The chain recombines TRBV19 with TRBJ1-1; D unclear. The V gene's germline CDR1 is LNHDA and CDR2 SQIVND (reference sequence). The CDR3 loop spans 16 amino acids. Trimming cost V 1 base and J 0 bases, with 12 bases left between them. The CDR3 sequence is CASSIVPLAVNTEAFF. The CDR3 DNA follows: TGTGCCAGTAGTATAGTACCCCTGGCCGTGAACACTGAAGCTTTCTTT.

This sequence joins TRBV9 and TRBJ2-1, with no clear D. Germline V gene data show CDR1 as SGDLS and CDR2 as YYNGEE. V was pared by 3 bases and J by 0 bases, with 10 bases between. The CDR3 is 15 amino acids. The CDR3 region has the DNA TGTGCCAGCAGCGAACAGTGGTTCTCCTACAATGAGCAGTTCTTC. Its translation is CASSEQWFSYNEQFF.

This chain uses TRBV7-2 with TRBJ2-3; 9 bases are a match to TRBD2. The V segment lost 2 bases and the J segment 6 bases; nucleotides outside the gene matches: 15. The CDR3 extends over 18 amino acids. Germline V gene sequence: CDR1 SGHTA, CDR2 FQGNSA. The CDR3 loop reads CASSLTLRISGSLDTQYF. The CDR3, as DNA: TGTGCCAGCAGCTTAACATTGAGGATTAGCGGGAGTCTTGATACGCAGTATTTT.

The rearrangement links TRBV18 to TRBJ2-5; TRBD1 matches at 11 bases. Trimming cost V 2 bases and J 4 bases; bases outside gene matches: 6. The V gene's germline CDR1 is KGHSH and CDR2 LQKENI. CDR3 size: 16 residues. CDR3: CASSPKRTGGLETQYF. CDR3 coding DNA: TGTGCCAGCTCACCAAAAAGGACAGGGGGCCTAGAGACCCAGTACTTC.

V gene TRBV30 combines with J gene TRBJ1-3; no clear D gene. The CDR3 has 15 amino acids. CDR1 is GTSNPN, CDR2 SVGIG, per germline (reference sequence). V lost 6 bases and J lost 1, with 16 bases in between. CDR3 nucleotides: TGTGCCTGCACCTTCAGCGGATCTTCTGGAAACACCATATATTTT. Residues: CACTFSGSSGNTIYF.

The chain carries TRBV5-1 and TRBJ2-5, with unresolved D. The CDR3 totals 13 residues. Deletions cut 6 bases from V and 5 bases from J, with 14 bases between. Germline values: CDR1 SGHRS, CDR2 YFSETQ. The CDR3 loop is CASTLQAGETQYF. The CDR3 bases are TGCGCCAGCACCCTGCAGGCAGGCGAGACCCAGTACTTC.

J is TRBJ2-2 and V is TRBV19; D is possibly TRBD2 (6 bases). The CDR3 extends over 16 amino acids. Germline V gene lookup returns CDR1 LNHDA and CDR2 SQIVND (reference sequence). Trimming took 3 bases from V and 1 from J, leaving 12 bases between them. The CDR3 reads CASSMGGRGNTGELFF. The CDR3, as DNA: TGTGCCAGTAGTATGGGGGGTAGAGGGAACACCGGGGAGCTGTTTTTT.

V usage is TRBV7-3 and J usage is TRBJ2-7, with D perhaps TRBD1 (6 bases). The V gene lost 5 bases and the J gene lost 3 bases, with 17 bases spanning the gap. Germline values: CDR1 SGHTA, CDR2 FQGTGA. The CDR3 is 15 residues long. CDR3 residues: CASSPRGQGHYEQYF. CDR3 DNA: TGTGCCAGCAGCCCGAGGGGTCAGGGGCACTACGAGCAGTACTTC.

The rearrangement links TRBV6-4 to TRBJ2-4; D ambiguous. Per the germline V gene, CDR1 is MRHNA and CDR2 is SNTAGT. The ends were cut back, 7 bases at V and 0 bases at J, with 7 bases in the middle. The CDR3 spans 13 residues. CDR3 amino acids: CASNTLAKNIQYF. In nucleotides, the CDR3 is TGTGCCAGCAATACTCTAGCCAAAAACATTCAGTACTTC.

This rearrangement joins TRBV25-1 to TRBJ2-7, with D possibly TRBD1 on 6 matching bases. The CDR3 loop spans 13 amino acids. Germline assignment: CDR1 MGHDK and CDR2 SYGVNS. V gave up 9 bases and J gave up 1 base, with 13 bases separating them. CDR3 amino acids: CAREEGQSYEQYF. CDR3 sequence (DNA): TGTGCCAGGGAGGAAGGACAGTCCTACGAGCAGTACTTC.

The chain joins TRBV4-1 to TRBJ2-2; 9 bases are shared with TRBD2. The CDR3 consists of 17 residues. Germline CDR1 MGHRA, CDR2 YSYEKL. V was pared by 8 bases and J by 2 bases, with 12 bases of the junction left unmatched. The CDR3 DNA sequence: TGCGCCAGCGCAAATGAGCGGGGGGCCCTTAACACCGGGGAGCTGTTTTTT. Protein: CASANERGALNTGELFF.

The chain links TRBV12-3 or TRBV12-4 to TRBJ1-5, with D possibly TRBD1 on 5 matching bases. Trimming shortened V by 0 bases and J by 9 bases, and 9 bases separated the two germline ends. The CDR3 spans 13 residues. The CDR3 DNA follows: TGTGCCAGCAGTTTAGCAGGGGATGGGCCCCAGCATTTT. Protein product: CASSLAGDGPQHF.

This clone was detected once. The CDR3 loop reads CASSYPPSGGPDTQYF. The CDR3 nucleotides are TGTGCCAGCAGTTACCCTCCTAGCGGGGGCCCAGATACGCAGTATTTT. The rearrangement links TRBV6-2 or TRBV6-3 to TRBJ2-3; TRBD2 matches at 10 bases. In germline, CDR1 is MNHEY, CDR2 SVGEGT. There are 16 residues in the CDR3. J was trimmed by 4 bases and V by 2 bases; bases with no gene match: 6.